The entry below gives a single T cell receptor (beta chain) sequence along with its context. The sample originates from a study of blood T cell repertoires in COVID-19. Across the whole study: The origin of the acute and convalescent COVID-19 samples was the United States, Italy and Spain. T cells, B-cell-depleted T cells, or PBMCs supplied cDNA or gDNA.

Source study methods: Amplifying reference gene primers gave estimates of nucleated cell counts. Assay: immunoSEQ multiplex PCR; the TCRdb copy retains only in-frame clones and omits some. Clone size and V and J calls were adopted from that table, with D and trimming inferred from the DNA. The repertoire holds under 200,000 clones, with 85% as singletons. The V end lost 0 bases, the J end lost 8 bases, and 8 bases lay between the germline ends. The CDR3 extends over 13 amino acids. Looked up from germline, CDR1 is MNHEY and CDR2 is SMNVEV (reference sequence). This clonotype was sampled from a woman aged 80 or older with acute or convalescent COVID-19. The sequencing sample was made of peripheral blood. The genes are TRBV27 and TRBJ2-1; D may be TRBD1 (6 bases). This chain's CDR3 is CASSLSRGYEQFF. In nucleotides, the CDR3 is TGTGCCAGCAGTTTATCGAGGGGGTATGAGCAGTTCTTC.